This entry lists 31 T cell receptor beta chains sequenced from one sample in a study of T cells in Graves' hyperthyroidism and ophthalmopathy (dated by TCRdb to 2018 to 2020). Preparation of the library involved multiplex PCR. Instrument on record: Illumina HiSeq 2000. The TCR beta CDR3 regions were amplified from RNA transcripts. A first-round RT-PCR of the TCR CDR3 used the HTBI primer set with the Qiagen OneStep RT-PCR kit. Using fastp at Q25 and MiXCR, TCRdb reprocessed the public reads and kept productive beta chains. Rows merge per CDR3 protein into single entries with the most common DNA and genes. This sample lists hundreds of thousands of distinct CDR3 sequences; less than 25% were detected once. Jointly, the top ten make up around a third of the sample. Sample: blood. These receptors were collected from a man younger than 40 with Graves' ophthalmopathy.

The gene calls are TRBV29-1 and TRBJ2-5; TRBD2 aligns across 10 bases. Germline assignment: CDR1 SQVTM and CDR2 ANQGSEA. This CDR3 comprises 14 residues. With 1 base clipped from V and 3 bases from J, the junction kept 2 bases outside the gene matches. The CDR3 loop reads CSVEGLAGKETQYF. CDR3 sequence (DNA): TGCAGCGTTGAAGGACTAGCGGGTAAAGAGACCCAGTACTTC.

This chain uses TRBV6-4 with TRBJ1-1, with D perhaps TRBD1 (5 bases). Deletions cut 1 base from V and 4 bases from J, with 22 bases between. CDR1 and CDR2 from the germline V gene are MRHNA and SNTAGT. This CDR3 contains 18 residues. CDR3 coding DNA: TGTGCCAGCAGTGACTTCAGTCTCCAGGGTAGGTCCCTCACTGAAGCTTTCTTT. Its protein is CASSDFSLQGRSLTEAFF.

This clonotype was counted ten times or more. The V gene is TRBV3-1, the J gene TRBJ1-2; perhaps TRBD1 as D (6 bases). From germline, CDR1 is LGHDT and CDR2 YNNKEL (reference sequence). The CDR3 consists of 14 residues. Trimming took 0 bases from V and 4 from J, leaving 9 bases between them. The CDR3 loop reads CASSQDRGTYGYTF. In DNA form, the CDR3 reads TGTGCCAGCAGCCAAGACAGGGGAACCTATGGCTACACCTTC.

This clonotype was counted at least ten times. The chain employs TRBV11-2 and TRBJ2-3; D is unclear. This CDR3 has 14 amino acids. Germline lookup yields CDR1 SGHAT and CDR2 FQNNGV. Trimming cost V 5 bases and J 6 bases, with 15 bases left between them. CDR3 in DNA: TGTGCCAGCAGCACCCCTTTAGTATTGGATACGCAGTATTTT. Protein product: CASSTPLVLDTQYF.

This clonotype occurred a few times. In DNA form, the CDR3 reads TGTGCCAGCAGTTACAGCGAGAGGGCCGTAAACATTCAGTACTTC. This translates into CASSYSERAVNIQYF. The chain uses TRBV6-2 or TRBV6-3 and TRBJ2-4; perhaps TRBD2 as D (5 bases). Trimming removed 2 bases at V and 6 bases at J, with 14 bases between. The germline V gene has CDR1 MNHEY and CDR2 SVGEGT. CDR3 length: 15 amino acids.

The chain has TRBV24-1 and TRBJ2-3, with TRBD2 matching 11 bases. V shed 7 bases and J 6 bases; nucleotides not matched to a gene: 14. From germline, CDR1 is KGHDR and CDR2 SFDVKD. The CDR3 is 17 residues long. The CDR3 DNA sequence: TGTGCCACCAGCTTCCCGGGACTAGCGGAGCCGGGGGATACGCAGTATTTT. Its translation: CATSFPGLAEPGDTQYF.

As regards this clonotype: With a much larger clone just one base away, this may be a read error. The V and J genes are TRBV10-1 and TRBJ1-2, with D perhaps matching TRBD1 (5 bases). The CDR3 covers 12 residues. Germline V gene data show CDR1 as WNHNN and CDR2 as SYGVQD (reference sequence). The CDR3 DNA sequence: TGCGCCGGCAGTGGGGACCTGAGTGGCTACACCTTC. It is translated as CAGSGDLSGYTF.

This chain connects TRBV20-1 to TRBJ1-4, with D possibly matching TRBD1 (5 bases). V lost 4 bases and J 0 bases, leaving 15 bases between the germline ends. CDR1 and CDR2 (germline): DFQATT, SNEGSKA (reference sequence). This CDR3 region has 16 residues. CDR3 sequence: CSAKGLAYATNEKLFF. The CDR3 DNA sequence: TGCAGTGCTAAGGGGTTGGCCTATGCAACTAATGAAAAACTGTTTTTT.

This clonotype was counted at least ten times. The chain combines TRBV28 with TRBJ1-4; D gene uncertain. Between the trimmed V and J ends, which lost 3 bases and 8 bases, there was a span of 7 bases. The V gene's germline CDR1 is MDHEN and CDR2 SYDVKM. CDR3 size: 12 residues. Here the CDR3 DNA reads TGTGCCAGCAGTTTTCGGAAAGAAAAACTGTTTTTT. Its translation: CASSFRKEKLFF.

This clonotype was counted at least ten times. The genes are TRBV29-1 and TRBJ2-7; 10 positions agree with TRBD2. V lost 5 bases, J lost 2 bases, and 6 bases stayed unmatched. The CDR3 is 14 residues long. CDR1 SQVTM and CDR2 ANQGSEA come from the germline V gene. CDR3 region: CSVKPAGGPYEQYF. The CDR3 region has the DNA TGCAGCGTTAAACCAGCGGGAGGGCCCTACGAGCAGTACTTC.

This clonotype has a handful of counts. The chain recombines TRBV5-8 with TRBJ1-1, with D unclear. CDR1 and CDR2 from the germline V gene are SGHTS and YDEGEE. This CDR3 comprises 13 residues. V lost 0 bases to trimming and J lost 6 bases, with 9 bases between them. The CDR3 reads CASSLVLTAEAFF. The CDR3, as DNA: TGTGCCAGCAGCTTGGTACTAACCGCTGAAGCTTTCTTT.

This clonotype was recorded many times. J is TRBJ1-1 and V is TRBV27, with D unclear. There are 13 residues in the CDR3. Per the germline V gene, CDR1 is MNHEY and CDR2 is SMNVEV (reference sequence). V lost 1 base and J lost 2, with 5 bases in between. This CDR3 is CASSLLGNTEAFF. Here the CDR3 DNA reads TGTGCCAGCAGTTTATTAGGTAACACTGAAGCTTTCTTT.

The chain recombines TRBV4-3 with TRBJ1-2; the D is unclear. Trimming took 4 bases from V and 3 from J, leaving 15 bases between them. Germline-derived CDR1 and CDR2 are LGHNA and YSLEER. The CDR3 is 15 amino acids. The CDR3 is CASSPLIENYYGYTF. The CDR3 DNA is TGCGCCAGCAGCCCCCTGATAGAAAACTACTATGGCTACACCTTC.

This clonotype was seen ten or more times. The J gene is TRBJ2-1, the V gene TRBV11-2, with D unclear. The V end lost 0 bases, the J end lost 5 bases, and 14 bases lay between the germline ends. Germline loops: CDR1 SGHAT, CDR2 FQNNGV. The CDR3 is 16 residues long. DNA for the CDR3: TGTGCCAGCAGCTTAGATCTGTCCCAAACCAACAATGAGCAGTTCTTC. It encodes CASSLDLSQTNNEQFF.

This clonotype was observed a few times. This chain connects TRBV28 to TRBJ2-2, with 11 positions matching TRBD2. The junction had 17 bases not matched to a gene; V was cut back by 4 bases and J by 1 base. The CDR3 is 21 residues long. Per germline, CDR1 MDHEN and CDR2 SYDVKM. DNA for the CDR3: TGTGCCAGCAGTTCCCCCATGGGGGCTAGCGGGAGGTCCCTGAACACCGGGGAGCTGTTTTTT. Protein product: CASSSPMGASGRSLNTGELFF.

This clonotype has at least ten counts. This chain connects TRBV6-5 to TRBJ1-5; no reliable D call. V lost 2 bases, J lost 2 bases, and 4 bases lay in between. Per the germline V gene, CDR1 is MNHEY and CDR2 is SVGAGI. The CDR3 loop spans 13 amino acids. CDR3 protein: CASSYVGNQPQHF. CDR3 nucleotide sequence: TGTGCCAGCAGTTACGTTGGCAATCAGCCCCAGCATTTT.

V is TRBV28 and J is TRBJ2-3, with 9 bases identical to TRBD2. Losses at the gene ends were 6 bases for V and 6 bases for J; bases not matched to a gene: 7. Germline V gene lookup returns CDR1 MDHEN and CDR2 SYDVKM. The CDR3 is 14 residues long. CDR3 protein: CASSRGGVGDTQYF. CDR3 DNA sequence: TGTGCCAGCAGCCGCGGGGGGGTAGGGGATACGCAGTATTTT.

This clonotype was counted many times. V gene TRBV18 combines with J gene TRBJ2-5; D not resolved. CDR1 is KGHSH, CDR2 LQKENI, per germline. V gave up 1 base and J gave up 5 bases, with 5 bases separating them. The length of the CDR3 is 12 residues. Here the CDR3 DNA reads TGTGCCAGCTCACCACAGGATGAGACCCAGTACTTC. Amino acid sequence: CASSPQDETQYF. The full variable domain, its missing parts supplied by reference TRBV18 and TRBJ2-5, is NAGVMQNPRHLVRRRGQEARLRCSPMKGHSHVYWYRQLPEEGLKFMVYLQKENIIDESGMPKERFSAEFPKEGPSILRIQQVVRGDSAAYFCASSPQDETQYFGPGTRLLVL.

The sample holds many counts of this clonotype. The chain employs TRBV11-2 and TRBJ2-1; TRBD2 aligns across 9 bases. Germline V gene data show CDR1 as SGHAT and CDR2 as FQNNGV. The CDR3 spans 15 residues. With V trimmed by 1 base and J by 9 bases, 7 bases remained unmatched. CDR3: CASSLVLGTSSEQFF. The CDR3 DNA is TGTGCCAGCAGCTTAGTGTTGGGGACTAGCAGTGAGCAGTTCTTC.

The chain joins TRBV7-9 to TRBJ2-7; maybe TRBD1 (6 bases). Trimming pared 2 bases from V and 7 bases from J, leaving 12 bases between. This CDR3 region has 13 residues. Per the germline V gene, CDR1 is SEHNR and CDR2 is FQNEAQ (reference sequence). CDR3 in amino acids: CASSLPQGWEQYF. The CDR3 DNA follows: TGTGCCAGCAGCTTACCACAGGGTTGGGAGCAGTACTTC.

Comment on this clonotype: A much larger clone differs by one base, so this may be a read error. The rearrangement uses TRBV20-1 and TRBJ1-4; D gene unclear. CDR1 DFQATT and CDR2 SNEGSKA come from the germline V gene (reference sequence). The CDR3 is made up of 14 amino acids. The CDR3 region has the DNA TGCAGTGCTAGCCTGCCGTCAACTAATGGAAAACTGTTTTTT. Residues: CSASLPSTNGKLFF.

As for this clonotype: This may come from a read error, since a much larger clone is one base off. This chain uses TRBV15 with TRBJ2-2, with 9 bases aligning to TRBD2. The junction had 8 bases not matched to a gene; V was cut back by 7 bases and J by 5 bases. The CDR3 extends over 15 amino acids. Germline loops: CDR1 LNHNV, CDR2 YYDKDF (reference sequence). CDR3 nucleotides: TGTGCCACCATTCGGCGGGAGGGCCGGACCGGGGAGCTGTTTTTT. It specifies CATIRREGRTGELFF. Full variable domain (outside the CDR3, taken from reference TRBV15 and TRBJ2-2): DAMVIQNPRYQVTQFGKPVTLSCSQTLNHNVMYWYQQKSSQAPKLLFHYYDKDFNNEADTPDNFQSRRPNTSFCFLDIRSPGLGDTAMYLCATIRREGRTGELFFGEGSRLTVL.

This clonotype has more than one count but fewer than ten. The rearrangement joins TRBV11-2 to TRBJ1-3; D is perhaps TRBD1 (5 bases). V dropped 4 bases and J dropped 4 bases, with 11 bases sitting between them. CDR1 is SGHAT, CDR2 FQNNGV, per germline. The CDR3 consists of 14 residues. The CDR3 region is CASSSGGGGNTIYF. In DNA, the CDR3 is TGTGCCAGCAGCTCTGGTGGGGGAGGAAACACCATATATTTT.

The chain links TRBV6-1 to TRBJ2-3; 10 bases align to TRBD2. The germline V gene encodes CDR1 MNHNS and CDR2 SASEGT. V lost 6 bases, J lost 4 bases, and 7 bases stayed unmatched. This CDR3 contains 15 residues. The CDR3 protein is CASSARLAGPDTQYF. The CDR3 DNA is TGTGCCAGCAGCGCCAGACTAGCGGGTCCAGATACGCAGTATTTT.

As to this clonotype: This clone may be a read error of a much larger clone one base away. CDR3 in DNA: TGTGCCAGCGGAAGGGGCGCGGGGGCCCAGTACTTC. Residues: CASGRGAGAQYF. The gene calls are TRBV2 and TRBJ2-5; TRBD2 agrees at 7 bases. The ends lost 8 bases at V and 9 bases at J; junction bases unmatched: 9. CDR1 is SNHLY and CDR2 is FYNNEI in the germline V gene. This CDR3 region has 12 residues.

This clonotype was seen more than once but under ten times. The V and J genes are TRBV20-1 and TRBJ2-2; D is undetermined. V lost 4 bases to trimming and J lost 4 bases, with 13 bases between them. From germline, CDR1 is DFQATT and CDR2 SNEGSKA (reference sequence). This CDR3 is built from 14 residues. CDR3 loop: CSATAMTFTGELFF. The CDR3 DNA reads TGCAGTGCTACAGCCATGACCTTCACCGGGGAGCTGTTTTTT.

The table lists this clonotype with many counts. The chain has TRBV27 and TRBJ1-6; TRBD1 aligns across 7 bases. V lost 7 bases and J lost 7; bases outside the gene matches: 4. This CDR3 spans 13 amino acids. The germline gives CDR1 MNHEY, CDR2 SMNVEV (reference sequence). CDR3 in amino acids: CASTGTANSPLHF. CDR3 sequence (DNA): TGTGCCAGCACTGGGACAGCAAATTCACCCCTCCACTTT.

CDR3 nucleotide sequence: TGTGCCAGCAGCCTTAGCGGGAGCGAGACCGGGGAGCTGTTTTTT. Amino acids: CASSLSGSETGELFF. The J gene is TRBJ2-2, the V gene TRBV9, with TRBD2 identical over 9 bases. Germline V gene lookup returns CDR1 SGDLS and CDR2 YYNGEE. The CDR3 sequence is 15 residues long. V shed 4 bases, J shed 5 bases, and the junction held 6 bases outside the gene matches.

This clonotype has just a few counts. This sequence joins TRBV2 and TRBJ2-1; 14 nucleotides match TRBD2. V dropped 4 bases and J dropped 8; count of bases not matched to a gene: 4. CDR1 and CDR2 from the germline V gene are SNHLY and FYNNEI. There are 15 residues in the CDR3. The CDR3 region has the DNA TGTGCCAGCAGTGGAGGGACTAGCGGGAGTCATGAGCAGTTCTTC. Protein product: CASSGGTSGSHEQFF.

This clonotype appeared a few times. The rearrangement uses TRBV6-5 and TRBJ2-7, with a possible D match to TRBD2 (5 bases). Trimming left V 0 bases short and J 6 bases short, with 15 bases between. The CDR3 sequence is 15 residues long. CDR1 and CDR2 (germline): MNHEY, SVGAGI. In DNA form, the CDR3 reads TGTGCCAGCAGTTACTCGGCCCCAGGACTGTTCGAGCAGTACTTC. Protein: CASSYSAPGLFEQYF.

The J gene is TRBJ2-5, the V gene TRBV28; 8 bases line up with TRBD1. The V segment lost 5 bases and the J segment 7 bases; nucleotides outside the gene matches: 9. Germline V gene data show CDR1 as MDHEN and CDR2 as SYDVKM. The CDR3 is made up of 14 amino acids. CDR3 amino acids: CASSLDRARGTQYF. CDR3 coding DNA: TGTGCCAGCAGTCTGGACAGGGCTCGCGGGACCCAGTACTTC.